What follows is one T cell receptor (beta chain) and its context. Its specificity is not known. CDR3 size: 14 residues. CDR1 is SGHNT and CDR2 is YENEEA in the germline V gene. V trimming: 0 bases; J trimming: 8 bases; junction bases outside the gene matches: 4. The PCR made use of 60 Vbeta and 13 Jbeta primers. Only in-frame clones appear in the TCRdb table, and some are missing; sequencing was by immunoSEQ multiplex PCR. The top ten clones hold around 7.8% of a sample with around 67,000 clones, 78% of them seen once. This sample was taken from a study of cytomegalovirus exposure and HLA in healthy donors. Overall study context: Around 200 million T cells yielded more than 90 million unique TCR beta sequences, as an earlier analysis found. Broader study findings: Some V segments, TRBV6-2 and TRBV6-3 among them, were indistinguishable and were therefore excluded.

This rearrangement joins TRBV11-3 to TRBJ2-1; 7 bases match TRBD1. What was sequenced was PBMCs. This TCR came from a man between 18 and 29 years old in good health and CMV-seropositive. CDR3 amino acids: CASSLDLDRDEQFF. The CDR3 region has the DNA TGTGCCAGCAGCTTAGACCTAGACAGGGATGAGCAGTTCTTC.